The 10 T cell receptor beta chains listed next were all sequenced from one sample in a study of T cell changes during pregnancy in multiple sclerosis. TCRdb keeps only in-frame clones here, not all; method: immunoSEQ multiplex PCR. The top ten hold 2.2% of the sample, which has some 60,000 clones, 90% seen once. Material: peripheral blood, obtained in the first trimester of pregnancy. The receptors were sampled from a female donor in good health, enrolled as a control in a pregnancy study.

The chain's CDR3 is CASRDSILYLGELFF. In DNA, the CDR3 is TGTGCCAGCAGGGACTCTATCCTTTACCTCGGGGAGCTGTTTTTT. The chain couples TRBV6-5 to TRBJ2-2; tentative D call: TRBD2 (5 bases). The V and J ends lost 6 bases and 7 bases respectively, with 18 bases between them. Germline V lookup: CDR1 MNHEY, CDR2 SVGAGI. There are 15 residues in the CDR3.

The V gene is TRBV29-1, the J gene TRBJ2-7; 7 bases agree with TRBD2. The trim removed 4 bases at V and 3 bases at J, leaving 6 bases unmatched. This CDR3 has 13 residues. Germline assignment: CDR1 SQVTM and CDR2 ANQGSEA. This CDR3 is CSVVASGIYEQYF. Written as DNA, the CDR3 is TGCAGCGTTGTGGCTAGCGGTATCTACGAGCAGTACTTC.

The V and J genes are TRBV4-1 and TRBJ2-7; 7 bases are a match to TRBD1. The trim removed 3 bases at V and 1 base at J, leaving 6 bases unmatched. The length of the CDR3 is 15 residues. CDR1 and CDR2 from the germline V gene are MGHRA and YSYEKL. CDR3 sequence: CASSQGSTGSYEQYF. The CDR3 DNA reads as TGCGCCAGCAGCCAGGGATCGACAGGGTCCTACGAGCAGTACTTC.

V and J are TRBV9 and TRBJ1-5; 7 bases agree with TRBD1. Germline loops: CDR1 SGDLS, CDR2 YYNGEE. CDR3 length: 14 amino acids. J was trimmed by 0 bases and V by 4 bases; bases with no gene match: 1. The CDR3 here is CASSRDSSNQPQHF. CDR3 DNA: TGTGCCAGCAGCCGGGACAGTAGCAATCAGCCCCAGCATTTT.

The rearrangement links TRBV6-5 to TRBJ1-1; TRBD1 matches at 7 bases. Trimming cost V 0 bases and J 5 bases; bases outside gene matches: 3. The CDR3 totals 14 residues. Germline V lookup: CDR1 MNHEY, CDR2 SVGAGI. The CDR3 protein is CASSYSAGGTEAFF. As DNA, the CDR3 is TGTGCCAGCAGTTACTCGGCAGGGGGGACTGAAGCTTTCTTT.

V and J are TRBV25-1 and TRBJ2-3; 7 bases fit TRBD1. The germline CDR1 and CDR2 sequences are MGHDK and SYGVNS. J gave up 1 base and V 3 bases, and 10 bases lay outside the gene matches. CDR3 length: 17 residues. This CDR3 is CASSELRGQWGTDTQYF. The CDR3 nucleotides read TGTGCCAGCAGTGAGTTAAGGGGGCAGTGGGGCACAGATACGCAGTATTTT.

The CDR3 sequence is CAISESMEGLNYEQYF. The CDR3 nucleotides read TGTGCCATCAGTGAGTCGATGGAAGGACTGAATTACGAGCAGTACTTC. The genes are TRBV10-3 and TRBJ2-7, with a weak D call TRBD2 (5 bases). CDR1 is ENHRY and CDR2 is SYGVKD in the germline V gene. CDR3 size: 16 residues. V was clipped by 0 bases and J by 4 bases, with 16 bases between them.

The V and J genes are TRBV5-1 and TRBJ2-1, with no clear D. Germline CDR1 reads SGHRS; CDR2 reads YFSETQ. The length of the CDR3 is 15 residues. V was clipped by 5 bases and J by 2 bases, with 14 bases between them. CDR3 amino acids: CASRPPASAYNEQFF. In nucleotides, the CDR3 is TGCGCCAGCAGACCCCCAGCGAGTGCCTACAATGAGCAGTTCTTC.

This chain uses TRBV6-1 with TRBJ2-1, with 13 bases lining up with TRBD2. V was pared by 3 bases and J by 7 bases, with 15 bases of the junction left unmatched. Germline CDR1 MNHNS, CDR2 SASEGT. The CDR3 is 19 residues long. CDR3: CASSEMGTSGTPQGNEQFF. As DNA, the CDR3 is TGTGCCAGCAGTGAGATGGGGACTAGCGGGACCCCCCAAGGGAATGAGCAGTTCTTC.

The chain recombines TRBV5-1 with TRBJ2-7; a weak D match, TRBD2 (5 bases). CDR1 and CDR2 (germline): SGHRS, YFSETQ. The CDR3 contains 14 residues. Trimming left V 5 bases short and J 2 bases short, with 14 bases between. The CDR3 is CASRDPDLAYEQYF. Written as DNA, the CDR3 is TGCGCCAGCAGGGATCCGGACTTAGCCTACGAGCAGTACTTC.